The source of this T cell receptor (beta chain) is a study of blood T cell repertoires in COVID-19. Study-wide context: Spain, Italy and the United States supplied samples that represented acute and convalescent COVID-19.

In the authors' workflow: Counts of nucleated cells, estimated from reference gene primer amplification, were obtained. Clones were sequenced by immunoSEQ multiplex PCR, and TCRdb holds only the in-frame ones, with some missing. V, J and clone size reflect that table, while D and trimming were determined from the DNA. The sample yields under 200,000 clones, over 75% seen once. From germline, CDR1 is MDHEN and CDR2 SYDVKM. The CDR3 totals 15 residues. V shed 4 bases, J shed 0 bases, and the junction held 1 base outside the gene matches. Specimen: peripheral blood. The TCR originated in a man between 65 and 80 years old with acute or convalescent COVID-19. The chain couples TRBV28 to TRBJ2-7, with 12 bases that match TRBD2. CDR3 in DNA: TGTGCCAGCAGTTGGACTAGCGGGGCCTCCTACGAGCAGTACTTC. The encoded protein is CASSWTSGASYEQYF.